These 29 T cell receptor beta chains were sequenced from one sample in a study of human T cells and chemical hapten exposure (dated by TCRdb to the early 2020s). The sample's time point, from its label and the paper: patch test 3, about 24 weeks after DPC sensitization. What this sample's treatment or condition label stands for: therapeutic diphenylcyclopropenone sensitization with weekly scalp DPC. The library relied on RACE. TCRdb records NextSeq 500 as the sequencer. TCRdb reran the public reads through fastp at Q25 and MiXCR, keeping productive beta chains. Rows are combined by CDR3 protein, so each entry shows the most common genes and DNA. This sample gives about 160,000 distinct CDR3 sequences in total; about a quarter of them show up just once. 2% to 2.5% of the sample belongs to the ten largest clones. The starting material was whole blood, obtained in connection with sensitization to the hapten diphenylcyclopropenone (DPC). The source of these receptors is a woman aged 18-29 years with alopecia areata. Some clones in this sample may be carry-over from other donors' samples.

The CDR3 DNA sequence: TGTGCCAGCAGTCCCCGACTAGCGGGGCAATACAATGAGCAGTTCTTC. Residues: CASSPRLAGQYNEQFF. The rearrangement uses TRBV4-2 and TRBJ2-1; 11 positions agree with TRBD2. Per germline, CDR1 LGHNA and CDR2 YNFKEQ. V dropped 6 bases and J dropped 4; count of bases not matched to a gene: 8. This CDR3 is 16 amino acids long.

CDR3 nucleotides: TGTGCCACCAGTGAAGACAGGGGGCAGACGCAGTATTTT. Translating it yields CATSEDRGQTQYF. J is TRBJ2-3 and V is TRBV24-1, with TRBD1 matching 10 bases. V lost 4 bases and J lost 9; bases outside the gene matches: 3. Germline V gives CDR1 KGHDR, CDR2 SFDVKD. This CDR3 contains 13 residues.

CDR3 in DNA: TGTGCCAGCAGGGTTCGGGGCGGGAGTTACAATGAGCAGTTCTTC. Translation gives CASRVRGGSYNEQFF. This rearrangement joins TRBV7-2 to TRBJ2-1, with TRBD2 matching over 7 bases. The V gene end was trimmed by 6 bases and the J gene end by 4 bases; junction bases not matched to a gene: 9. The CDR3 consists of 15 residues. The V gene's germline CDR1 is SGHTA and CDR2 FQGNSA.

V gene TRBV20-1 combines with J gene TRBJ2-3; 7 nucleotides match TRBD1. Germline V gene data show CDR1 as DFQATT and CDR2 as SNEGSKA (reference sequence). The CDR3 extends over 13 amino acids. The V and J ends lost 2 bases and 4 bases, in that order; junction bases with no gene match: 3. The CDR3 here is CSARTTGADTQYF. The CDR3 coding sequence is TGCAGTGCTAGAACTACAGGGGCAGATACGCAGTATTTT.

This clonotype showed up just a few times. The chain couples TRBV2 to TRBJ1-6; D is unresolved. The germline CDR1 and CDR2 sequences are SNHLY and FYNNEI. The V gene lost 6 bases and the J gene lost 7 bases, with 13 bases spanning the gap. The CDR3 contains 14 residues. CDR3 residues: CASSADTVNSPLHF. The CDR3 DNA reads TGTGCCAGCAGCGCAGACACGGTCAATTCACCCCTCCACTTT.

In this sample, this clonotype turned up a few times. The V gene is TRBV15, the J gene TRBJ2-3, with 10 bases fitting TRBD1. After removal of 2 bases from V and 4 bases from J, the junction contained 6 bases not matched to a gene. CDR3 size: 16 residues. The germline gives CDR1 LNHNV, CDR2 YYDKDF (reference sequence). This CDR3 is CATSRRPGTGADTQYF. CDR3 bases: TGTGCCACCAGCAGACGTCCCGGGACAGGGGCAGATACGCAGTATTTT.

The sample holds many counts of this clonotype. This sequence joins TRBV7-7 and TRBJ1-1; D not certain. The V end was cut by 2 bases, the J end by 1 base, with 5 bases between. The CDR3 runs 13 residues. In germline, CDR1 is SSHAT, CDR2 FNYEAQ (reference sequence). CDR3 nucleotides: TGTGCCAGCAGCTTAAACAAGAACACTGAAGCTTTCTTT. Amino acids: CASSLNKNTEAFF.

The V call is TRBV18, the J call TRBJ1-6; 7 bases are a match to TRBD1. There are 14 residues in the CDR3. The germline V gene has CDR1 KGHSH and CDR2 LQKENI. J lost 10 bases, V lost 5 bases, and 8 bases had no gene match. CDR3 DNA: TGTGCCAGCTCATTACAGGGGATAAGCTCACCCCTCCACTTT. Protein: CASSLQGISSPLHF. The full variable domain, completed using reference TRBV18 and TRBJ1-6, is NAGVMQNPRHLVRRRGQEARLRCSPMKGHSHVYWYRQLPEEGLKFMVYLQKENIIDESGMPKERFSAEFPKEGPSILRIQQVVRGDSAAYFCASSLQGISSPLHFGNGTRLTVT.

This clonotype appeared a few times. The chain recombines TRBV4-2 with TRBJ2-1; 11 bases agree with TRBD2. After removal of 3 bases from V and 2 bases from J, the junction contained 6 bases not matched to a gene. Per the germline V gene, CDR1 is LGHNA and CDR2 is YNFKEQ. The length of the CDR3 is 17 residues. The DNA for the CDR3 is TGTGCCAGCAGCCATTACGAGACTAGCGGGACCTACAATGAGCAGTTCTTC. Protein product: CASSHYETSGTYNEQFF.

A few counts support this clonotype. The chain combines TRBV7-9 with TRBJ1-6; weak D call: TRBD1 (5 bases). CDR1 is SEHNR, CDR2 FQNEAQ, per germline (reference sequence). The V gene lost 2 bases and the J gene lost 0 bases, with 14 bases spanning the gap. The CDR3 sequence is 18 residues long. The CDR3 spells CASSLTGGLSSYNSPLHF. CDR3 in DNA: TGTGCCAGCAGCTTAACGGGGGGGTTAAGCTCCTATAATTCACCCCTCCACTTT.

The rearrangement joins TRBV4-2 to TRBJ2-7, with TRBD1 matching 9 bases. CDR3 size: 14 residues. CDR1 and CDR2 from the germline V gene are LGHNA and YNFKEQ. Germline trimming cut 4 bases from V and 3 bases from J; bases unmatched to any gene: 4. Written as DNA, the CDR3 is TGTGCCAGCAGCCTACAGGGGGCCTTCTACGAGCAGTACTTC. Residues: CASSLQGAFYEQYF.

The V and J genes are TRBV6-6 and TRBJ2-3; D perhaps matches TRBD2 (6 bases). This CDR3 is built from 16 residues. Trimming left V 5 bases short and J 1 base short, with 16 bases between. Germline V gene data show CDR1 as MNHNY and CDR2 as SVGAGI (reference sequence). The CDR3 here is CASSTLMGGRTDTQYF. The CDR3 DNA reads as TGTGCCAGCAGTACTCTAATGGGGGGACGCACAGATACGCAGTATTTT.

Comment on this clonotype: A junction boundary mismatches the germline segment, possibly from a read error. The chain employs TRBV6-5 and TRBJ2-3; D remains unclear. The CDR3 covers 13 residues. The germline gives CDR1 MNHEY, CDR2 SVGAGI. The CDR3 spells CASSYLLADTQYF. The CDR3 DNA reads TGTGCCAGCAGCTACTTACTTGCGGATACGCAGTATTTT.

Turning to this clonotype: Sequence at one end of the junction differs from germline and may be a read error. The CDR3: CATSWSQSRTALGYTF. CDR3 nucleotide sequence: TGTGCCACCAGTTGGAGTCAGTCGAGGACGGCCCTTGGCTACACCTTC. The rearrangement uses TRBV27 and TRBJ1-2; D gene unclear. CDR1 and CDR2 from the germline V gene are MNHEY and SMNVEV (reference sequence). This CDR3 region has 16 residues.

This clonotype was counted only a few times. The rearrangement uses TRBV10-3 and TRBJ1-1, with 8 bases lining up with TRBD1. The germline CDR1 and CDR2 sequences are ENHRY and SYGVKD. The CDR3 is 14 amino acids. V dropped 6 bases and J dropped 1; count of bases not matched to a gene: 4. For the CDR3, the DNA is TGTGCCATCAGGGACAGGGACCAGAACACTGAAGCTTTCTTT. Translating gives CAIRDRDQNTEAFF.

The chain is built from TRBV15 and TRBJ2-5; TRBD1 is a possible D gene (6 bases). The germline V and J ends were trimmed by 0 bases and 5 bases, with 16 bases remaining between them. Germline V gene lookup returns CDR1 LNHNV and CDR2 YYDKDF (reference sequence). This CDR3 comprises 16 residues. CDR3 sequence reads: CATSRDPRGVGETQYF. CDR3 DNA: TGTGCCACCAGCAGAGACCCCAGGGGAGTGGGTGAGACCCAGTACTTC.

The V gene is TRBV7-2, the J gene TRBJ2-2; 7 bases fit TRBD2. The germline CDR1 and CDR2 sequences are SGHTA and FQGNSA. V lost 1 base and J lost 4; bases outside the gene matches: 6. CDR3 size: 16 residues. CDR3 coding DNA: TGTGCCAGCAGCTTAGTAGCAGCGGGGCTCACCGGGGAGCTGTTTTTT. Its translation: CASSLVAAGLTGELFF.

The chain uses TRBV2 and TRBJ1-1; 8 nucleotides match TRBD1. Trimming cost V 6 bases and J 1 base; bases outside gene matches: 7. Per the germline V gene, CDR1 is SNHLY and CDR2 is FYNNEI. The CDR3 contains 15 residues. CDR3 nucleotides: TGTGCCAGCAGGGACCGGACAGGGTGGAACACTGAAGCTTTCTTT. Translation gives CASRDRTGWNTEAFF.

The CDR3 nucleotides read TGTGCCAGCAGCTTAACGGCACAGGGATCTGGCTACACCTTC. Its translation: CASSLTAQGSGYTF. This chain joins TRBV7-8 and TRBJ1-2; D may be TRBD1 (6 bases). Germline values: CDR1 SGHVS, CDR2 FQNEAQ. Trimming pared 2 bases from V and 7 bases from J, leaving 14 bases between. The CDR3 has 14 amino acids. Filled out from reference TRBV7-8 and TRBJ1-2, the complete variable domain reads GAGVSQSPRYKVAKRGQDVALRCDPISGHVSLFWYQQALGQGPEFLTYFQNEAQLDKSGLPSDRFFAERPEGSVSTLKIQRTQQEDSAVYLCASSLTAQGSGYTFGSGTRLTVV.

The rearrangement links TRBV5-1 to TRBJ2-7, with 7 bases fitting TRBD2. The germline gives CDR1 SGHRS, CDR2 YFSETQ. J was trimmed by 5 bases and V by 3 bases; bases with no gene match: 5. The CDR3 is 13 amino acids. In DNA, the CDR3 is TGCGCCAGCAGCTCAGTGGGAGGGCACGAGCAGTACTTC. Protein product: CASSSVGGHEQYF.

In its sample, this clonotype was seen many times. The chain carries TRBV7-9 and TRBJ1-1; 10 bases agree with TRBD1. Germline CDR1 and CDR2: SEHNR and FQNEAQ (reference sequence). This CDR3 is 16 amino acids long. V trimming: 6 bases; J trimming: 6 bases; junction bases outside the gene matches: 13. This CDR3 is CASRETGGSEVAEAFF. The DNA of the CDR3 is TGTGCCAGCAGAGAGACAGGGGGCTCGGAGGTCGCTGAAGCTTTCTTT.

The chain combines TRBV14 with TRBJ1-6; D not resolved. Trimming shortened V by 1 base and J by 11 bases, and 12 bases separated the two germline ends. Germline CDR1 reads SGHDN; CDR2 reads FVKESK. This CDR3 comprises 14 residues. The CDR3 region is CASSQGRFLTPLHF. The CDR3 coding sequence is TGTGCCAGCAGCCAAGGACGGTTTCTGACACCCCTCCACTTT.

The chain couples TRBV5-6 to TRBJ1-1, with TRBD1 as a possible D gene (5 bases). The CDR3 covers 12 residues. V was clipped by 3 bases and J by 5 bases, with 8 bases between them. Germline V gene lookup returns CDR1 SGHDT and CDR2 YYEEEE. The CDR3 coding sequence is TGTGCCAGCAGCTGGCGGGGGACTGAAGCTTTCTTT. Encoded protein: CASSWRGTEAFF. Filled out from reference TRBV5-6 and TRBJ1-1, the complete variable domain reads DAGVTQSPTHLIKTRGQQVTLRCSPKSGHDTVSWYQQALGQGPQFIFQYYEEEERQRGNFPDRFSGHQFPNYSSELNVNALLLGDSALYLCASSWRGTEAFFGQGTRLTVV.

As regards this clonotype: A junction end diverges from the germline sequence, so it may reflect a read error. This chain links TRBV20-1 with TRBJ1-3, with 7 bases that match TRBD1. Germline V gives CDR1 DFQATT, CDR2 SNEGSKA (reference sequence). The CDR3 spans 13 residues. DNA for the CDR3: TGCAGTTCTAGGGACAGCTCTGGAAACACCATATATTTT. Protein sequence: CSSRDSSGNTIYF.

In this sample, this clonotype turned up many times. V and J are TRBV4-1 and TRBJ1-6, with 7 bases identical to TRBD1. This CDR3 region has 15 residues. Germline CDR1 and CDR2: MGHRA and YSYEKL. J lost 7 bases, V lost 1 base, and 4 bases had no gene match. The chain's CDR3 is CASSQGDRENSPLHF. CDR3 nucleotides: TGCGCCAGCAGCCAAGGAGACAGGGAAAATTCACCCCTCCACTTT.

This clonotype was counted between two and nine times. The rearrangement uses TRBV4-3 and TRBJ1-1, with a tentative D call TRBD1 (5 bases). Germline V gene sequence: CDR1 LGHNA, CDR2 YSLEER. The ends were cut back, 4 bases at V and 5 bases at J, with 14 bases in the middle. There are 14 residues in the CDR3. The CDR3 region is CASSRAGPGTEAFF. The CDR3 DNA reads as TGCGCCAGCAGCCGCGCGGGGCCGGGGACTGAAGCTTTCTTT.

This chain uses TRBV29-1 with TRBJ2-1, with a tentative D call TRBD2 (5 bases). V gave up 8 bases and J gave up 9 bases, with 17 bases separating them. The CDR3 sequence is 12 residues long. The V gene's germline CDR1 is SQVTM and CDR2 ANQGSEA. The CDR3 sequence: CSILPGIAEQFF. The CDR3 DNA reads as TGCAGCATACTCCCCGGGATAGCTGAGCAGTTCTTC.

The CDR3 region has the DNA TGCGCCAGCAGCCAACTGTTGCGAAATACGCAGTATTTT. This translates into CASSQLLRNTQYF. The chain is built from TRBV4-1 and TRBJ2-3; D gene unclear. Per the germline V gene, CDR1 is MGHRA and CDR2 is YSYEKL. This CDR3 is built from 13 residues. V was shortened by 2 bases and J by 7 bases, with 10 bases between the two germline ends.

Only a few counts were recorded for this clonotype. The chain is built from TRBV28 and TRBJ2-7, with 7 bases identical to TRBD2. This CDR3 has 15 amino acids. Unmatched junction bases numbered 11, after V lost 6 bases and J lost 3 bases. Germline loops: CDR1 MDHEN, CDR2 SYDVKM. CDR3 coding DNA: TGTGCCAGCAGCCCGCCGGCAGCGGGACGCTACGAGCAGTACTTC. Amino acid sequence: CASSPPAAGRYEQYF.